Presented here are 21 T cell receptor beta chains from one specimen sequenced in a study of CD8 T cells in ankylosing spondylitis. Findings and limits, study-wide: Characteristic of ankylosing spondylitis blood, it appeared, was a TCR beta motif comprising about 8 highly homologous variants.

Antigens of these TCRs are unknown. TCRdb reprocessed the 5' RACE reads via MiXCR and lists one record per CDR3 protein. The sample has around 480,000 distinct CDR3 sequences; roughly 18% are singletons. Sequencing input: blood, either unsorted or a sorted T cell fraction (not recorded which). Receptors were obtained from a male donor with ankylosing spondylitis.

This clonotype was detected a few times. The chain links TRBV5-1 to TRBJ2-2, with D possibly being TRBD1 (6 bases). The germline V gene encodes CDR1 SGHRS and CDR2 YFSETQ. The V end was cut by 1 base, the J end by 5 bases, with 15 bases between. The CDR3 has 16 amino acids. The CDR3 region is CASSLSTGIFTGELFF. CDR3 bases: TGCGCCAGCAGCTTGTCCACAGGGATTTTTACCGGGGAGCTGTTTTTT.

The V call is TRBV12-2, the J call TRBJ1-4; TRBD1 is the table's D call, not checked against the DNA. TRBV12-2 is an annotated pseudogene. CDR3 length: 15 residues. Here the CDR3 reads CASRFDQGTNEKLFF. CDR3 nucleotide sequence: TGTGCAAGTCGCTTTGATCAGGGTACCAATGAAAAACTGTTTTTT.

At least ten counts were recorded for this clonotype. CDR3 residues: CATSRDLGGDSNQPQHF. The CDR3, as DNA: TGTGCCACCAGCAGAGATCTTGGGGGTGATAGCAATCAGCCCCAGCATTTT. The chain couples TRBV15 to TRBJ1-5, with a possible D match to TRBD1 (5 bases). The V end was cut by 0 bases, the J end by 0 bases, with 12 bases between. The CDR3 extends over 17 amino acids. Per germline, CDR1 LNHNV and CDR2 YYDKDF (reference sequence). The full variable domain, rest sourced from reference TRBV15 and TRBJ1-5, is DAMVIQNPRYQVTQFGKPVTLSCSQTLNHNVMYWYQQKSSQAPKLLFHYYDKDFNNEADTPDNFQSRRPNTSFCFLDIRSPGLGDTAMYLCATSRDLGGDSNQPQHFGDGTRLSIL.

The CDR3 region has the DNA TGTGCCAGCTCCCCGACAGGGAGGGAGACCCAGTACTTC. Translation: CASSPTGRETQYF. The chain recombines TRBV18 with TRBJ2-5, with a tentative D call TRBD1 (7 bases). V lost 6 bases and J lost 5, with 13 bases in between. The CDR3 runs to 13 residues. CDR1 and CDR2 from the germline V gene are KGHSH and LQKENI.

This sequence joins TRBV2 and TRBJ1-5, with unresolved D. With 3 bases removed from V and 7 bases from J, the gap between germline ends came to 10 bases. CDR3 length equals 13 residues. The germline CDR1 and CDR2 sequences are SNHLY and FYNNEI. The CDR3 DNA sequence: TGTGCCAGCAGTGAGGGCACGGAACAGCCCCAGCATTTT. Its translation: CASSEGTEQPQHF.

The V and J genes are TRBV11-2 and TRBJ2-6; D perhaps matches TRBD1 (7 bases). The CDR3 runs 18 residues. Germline V gene sequence: CDR1 SGHAT, CDR2 FQNNGV. V was shortened by 5 bases and J by 0 bases, with 17 bases between the two germline ends. The CDR3 spells CASSAGQPTVSGANVLTF. The CDR3, as DNA: TGTGCCAGCAGCGCGGGACAGCCTACCGTCTCTGGGGCCAACGTCCTGACTTTC.

This clonotype was seen at least ten times. The chain joins TRBV5-1 to TRBJ2-2; 7 bases match TRBD1. Looked up from germline, CDR1 is SGHRS and CDR2 is YFSETQ. The CDR3 length is 16 residues. V dropped 5 bases and J dropped 0; count of bases not matched to a gene: 7. DNA of the CDR3: TGCGCCAGCAGTGAACAGGGGACAGCGAACACCGGGGAGCTGTTTTTT. Amino acid sequence: CASSEQGTANTGELFF.

This clonotype was counted ten times or more. The gene calls are TRBV12-3 or TRBV12-4 and TRBJ2-2; tentative D call: TRBD2 (5 bases). The CDR3 covers 16 residues. With 6 bases removed from V and 0 bases from J, the gap between germline ends came to 14 bases. The CDR3 here is CASRPPGVPNTGELFF. In DNA form, the CDR3 reads TGTGCCAGCAGACCACCCGGGGTCCCGAACACCGGGGAGCTGTTTTTT.

The rearrangement links TRBV18 to TRBJ2-2; D possibly corresponds to TRBD2 (5 bases). V was pared by 6 bases and J by 0 bases, with 17 bases between. The CDR3 extends over 17 amino acids. The germline V gene has CDR1 KGHSH and CDR2 LQKENI. The CDR3 DNA reads TGTGCCAGCTCTCCCCGGATCGGGATTTCGAACACCGGGGAGCTGTTTTTT. Its translation is CASSPRIGISNTGELFF.

V and J are TRBV4-2 and TRBJ2-3; 11 bases line up with TRBD2. Germline V gene lookup returns CDR1 LGHNA and CDR2 YNFKEQ. J was trimmed by 4 bases and V by 4 bases; bases with no gene match: 10. This CDR3 is 17 amino acids long. CDR3 amino acids: CASSREPSGGPSDTQYF. In nucleotides, the CDR3 is TGTGCCAGCAGCCGAGAGCCTAGCGGGGGGCCCTCAGATACGCAGTATTTT.

The gene calls are TRBV18 and TRBJ2-1; D might be TRBD2 (6 bases). V dropped 5 bases and J dropped 11 bases, with 13 bases sitting between them. This CDR3 spans 12 amino acids. In germline, CDR1 is KGHSH, CDR2 LQKENI. The CDR3 loop is CASSSSAGQQFF. CDR3 nucleotide sequence: TGTGCCAGCTCAAGTAGTGCGGGACAGCAGTTCTTC.

This clonotype was found a few times. The gene calls are TRBV5-6 and TRBJ2-5, with D possibly being TRBD1 or TRBD2 (6 bases each). Germline CDR1 is SGHDT and CDR2 is YYEEEE. The V gene lost 0 bases and the J gene lost 4 bases, with 19 bases spanning the gap. The CDR3 spans 17 residues. DNA of the CDR3: TGTGCCAGCAGCTTGGAAGGGTTCCGGGGGCGAGGAGAGACCCAGTACTTC. It codes for CASSLEGFRGRGETQYF.

This clonotype was seen only a few times. The chain recombines TRBV6-2 or TRBV6-3 with TRBJ2-1; D unclear. Deletions cut 4 bases from V and 2 bases from J, with 15 bases between. The V gene's germline CDR1 is MNHEY and CDR2 SVGEGT. The CDR3 has 16 amino acids. The CDR3 nucleotides are TGTGCCAGCAGTTGGGAAGGGTCCCGAACCTACAATGAGCAGTTCTTC. This codes for CASSWEGSRTYNEQFF.

J is TRBJ2-1 and V is TRBV20-1, with TRBD2 identical over 14 bases. This CDR3 has 21 residues. CDR1 is DFQATT, CDR2 SNEGSKA, per germline (reference sequence). V was clipped by 2 bases and J by 0 bases; unmatched bases: 15. CDR3 sequence: CSARPPLGLAGVGSSYNEQFF. In DNA form, the CDR3 reads TGCAGTGCTAGACCACCCTTGGGACTAGCGGGAGTTGGGAGCTCCTACAATGAGCAGTTCTTC.

This chain connects TRBV12-3 or TRBV12-4 to TRBJ1-4, with 7 positions matching TRBD1. This CDR3 is 15 amino acids long. V trimming: 3 bases; J trimming: 7 bases; junction bases outside the gene matches: 8. CDR3 sequence reads: CASSFTQGGGEKLFF. In DNA form, the CDR3 reads TGTGCCAGCAGTTTTACGCAGGGGGGTGGTGAAAAACTGTTTTTT.

The chain links TRBV7-2 to TRBJ1-1; D uncertain. This CDR3 contains 15 residues. V was cut by 0 bases and J by 5 bases, with 13 bases left in between. The germline CDR1 and CDR2 sequences are SGHTA and FQGNSA. The chain's CDR3 is CASSLAYSQRTEAFF. The CDR3 DNA reads TGTGCCAGCAGCTTAGCATACAGCCAGAGGACTGAAGCTTTCTTT.

This clonotype was observed a handful of times. This chain uses TRBV7-9 with TRBJ1-6; D remains ambiguous. The CDR3 spans 15 residues. The germline V and J ends were trimmed by 3 bases and 6 bases, with 12 bases remaining between them. Germline values: CDR1 SEHNR, CDR2 FQNEAQ (reference sequence). DNA for the CDR3: TGTGCCAGCAGCTTCGACCAGGAAGCTAATTCACCCCTCCACTTT. It specifies CASSFDQEANSPLHF.

J is TRBJ2-7 and V is TRBV28; D unclear. This CDR3 is 13 amino acids long. Germline V gene data show CDR1 as MDHEN and CDR2 as SYDVKM. With 7 bases removed from V and 2 bases from J, the gap between germline ends came to 12 bases. CDR3 protein: CASTNRVTYEQYF. The DNA for the CDR3 is TGTGCCAGCACCAACCGGGTTACCTACGAGCAGTACTTC.

This rearrangement joins TRBV6-2 or TRBV6-3 to TRBJ1-6; D is ambiguous. V dropped 5 bases and J dropped 9 bases, with 14 bases sitting between them. From germline, CDR1 is MNHEY and CDR2 SVGEGT. This CDR3 has 14 residues. The CDR3 coding sequence is TGTGCCAGCAGTGCCGTCCTCCGCGGTTCACCCCTCCACTTT. This translates into CASSAVLRGSPLHF.

CDR3 loop: CSAPGPNYGYTF. The CDR3 coding sequence is TGCAGTGCTCCGGGACCTAACTATGGCTACACCTTC. The chain recombines TRBV20-1 with TRBJ1-2, with a weak D call TRBD1 (5 bases). CDR1 DFQATT and CDR2 SNEGSKA come from the germline V gene (reference sequence). V lost 5 bases and J lost 0, with 7 bases in between. This CDR3 region has 12 residues.

The V call is TRBV6-1, the J call TRBJ2-7; no clear D gene. CDR3 length: 13 residues. Trimming took 4 bases from V and 2 from J, leaving 9 bases between them. Germline CDR1 is MNHNS and CDR2 is SASEGT. The CDR3 DNA is TGTGCCAGCAGTGGAACCGTACCCTACGAGCAGTACTTC. Translating gives CASSGTVPYEQYF.